This TCR beta chain was sequenced for a study of CD4 T cells in relation to SARS-CoV-2 and coronaviruses. Profiling relied on immunoSEQ multiplex PCR, and the TCRdb table lists in-frame clones only, not all of them. The sample includes around 35,000 clones, around 82% seen only once; the top ten take 3.5% to 5.5%. As concerns this clone: Antigen specificity is unknown.

V shed 3 bases and J shed 5 bases, with 13 bases lying between them. The CDR3 consists of 15 residues. The germline gives CDR1 SEHNR, CDR2 FQNEAQ (reference sequence). Findings and limits, study-wide: Monoreactive clones expanded significantly more to SARS-CoV-2 than crossreactive clones did. Approximately 65% of donors had memory CD4+ clonotypes crossrecognizing SARS-CoV-2 and common cold coronavirus spike.

Sequenced: naive CD4+ T cells from PBMCs, cultured in vitro. As to subset: naive CD4+ T cells isolated by negative enrichment. J is TRBJ2-2 and V is TRBV7-9, with TRBD2 as a possible D gene (5 bases). The source of this sequence is an adult with COVID-19. CDR3 sequence (DNA): TGTGCCAGCAGCTTGAGGCAGTCGGGAACCGGGGAGCTGTTTTTT. Protein sequence: CASSLRQSGTGELFF.